The rows below give T cell receptor beta chains drawn from one sample of a study of blood T cell repertoires in COVID-19. Generated by immunoSEQ multiplex PCR, the TCRdb table keeps only in-frame clones and is missing some. Of around 250,000 clones in the sample, about nine tenths are singletons; the top ten hold less than 0.95%. The sequencing sample was made of peripheral blood. These receptors originate from a woman between 35 and 50 years old who had recovered from COVID-19. CDR3s include the opening cysteine and the closing phenylalanine or tryptophan. Each record gives: V gene, J gene, CDR3 protein.

V: TRBV19; J: TRBJ1-1; CDR3: CASSRTGDGYTEAFF
V: TRBV28; J: TRBJ1-5; CDR3: CASSLGSAGQPQHF
V: TRBV25-1; J: TRBJ2-5; CDR3: CASTLAGDHQETQYF
V: TRBV29-1; J: TRBJ2-2; CDR3: CSVVGGMSTGELFF
V: TRBV19; J: TRBJ2-7; CDR3: CASIFDRESHEQYF
V: TRBV25-1; J: TRBJ1-2; CDR3: CASSEGGDYGYTF
V: TRBV19; J: TRBJ2-1; CDR3: CASSEGLAGGPGEQFF
V: TRBV2; J: TRBJ1-5; CDR3: CASRGGTVNQPQHF
V: TRBV3-1/TRBV3-2; J: TRBJ1-6; CDR3: CASSPREASNSPLHF
V: TRBV6-6; J: TRBJ2-1; CDR3: CASRETREGDEQFF
V: TRBV18; J: TRBJ2-4; CDR3: CASSPGLAGGKNIQYF
V: TRBV6-5; J: TRBJ2-2; CDR3: CASTSAGVNTGELFF
V: TRBV30; J: TRBJ2-1; CDR3: CAWSDGGGPNNEQFF
V: TRBV3-1/TRBV3-2; J: TRBJ2-7; CDR3: CASSLRTSGSSYEQYF
V: TRBV18; J: TRBJ1-2; CDR3: CASSHNLGTGNYGYTF
V: TRBV28; J: TRBJ2-5; CDR3: CASSFGGQLQETQYF